This T cell receptor (beta chain) was recorded in a study of STAT5B mutations in CD4+ large granular lymphocyte leukemia. Comments on this clone: Its antigen is not known.

Germline V gene data show CDR1 as SNHLY and CDR2 as FYNNEI. The CDR3 spans 12 residues. V shed 8 bases, J shed 7 bases, and the junction held 1 base outside the gene matches. Original processing notes: Lowest detectable productive clonotype frequency was 2.59 x 10-5. Only in-frame clones appear in the TCRdb table, and some are missing; sequencing was by immunoSEQ multiplex PCR. V, J and clone size were drawn from that table, and D and trimming were deduced from the DNA. The table has tens of thousands of clones, around four fifths seen once. Whole-study findings and limits: TRBV06-family usage was enriched in top patient clones (8/27) versus controls (2/35).

Controls came from buffy coats of healthy blood donors. The V call is TRBV2, the J call TRBJ1-6; TRBD1 matches at 8 bases. This sequence was found in a human donor in good health. Sequences were obtained from CD4+ T cells from blood buffy coats. This CDR3 reads CASHRGNSPLHF. The CDR3 DNA follows: TGTGCCAGCCACAGGGGGAATTCACCCCTCCACTTT.